This is a list of T cell receptor beta chains from one sample in a study of blood T cell repertoires in COVID-19. The data were produced by immunoSEQ multiplex PCR, yet TCRdb's version contains in-frame clones alone and is incomplete. This table holds 250,000 to 350,000 clones, approximately 85% found once. Sequencing input: peripheral blood. Receptors were obtained from a human donor with COVID-19, enrolled during active disease. The donor label of this sample is uncertain. Each CDR3 is given with its conserved first and last residue. D genes are given only for firm matches. Not every row has a clone size; where given, it reads once, few, many or a size class.

j_call clone_size v_call d_call cdr3_length cdr3_nt cdr3_aa
TRBJ2-1 - TRBV29-1 TRBD2 16 TGCAGCGTCCAAAGACGAGGTGCGGGAGCCTACAATGAGCAGTTCTTC CSVQRRGAGAYNEQFF
TRBJ2-5 - TRBV19 TRBD2 15 TGTGCCAGTAGTATAGCGGGAGGGACCCAAGAGACCCAGTACTTC CASSIAGGTQETQYF
TRBJ2-1 - TRBV2 TRBD2 16 TGTGCCAGCAGTTTACCGGGACTAGCGGGAGTAGATGAGCAGTTCTTC CASSLPGLAGVDEQFF
TRBJ1-2 - TRBV20-1 - 14 TGCAGTGCTAGTTTCGAGGACAGCTTCTATGGCTACACCTTC CSASFEDSFYGYTF
TRBJ1-1 - TRBV4-1 TRBD1 14 TGCGCCAGCAGCCAAGTGACAGGGGTTACTGAAGCTTTCTTT CASSQVTGVTEAFF
TRBJ2-6 - TRBV6-4 TRBD1 15 TGTGCCAGCAGGGGACAGGGCTCTGGGGCCAACGTCCTGACTTTC CASRGQGSGANVLTF
TRBJ1-5 - TRBV24-1 - 16 TGTGCCACCAGTGATTTGTCCTCCAGGCGGGGTCAGCCCCAGCATTTT CATSDLSSRRGQPQHF
TRBJ2-7 few TRBV15 TRBD2 15 TGTGCCACCAGCAGAGAGAGCGGGAGAGTCCACGAGCAGTACTTC CATSRESGRVHEQYF
TRBJ1-5 - TRBV19 - 15 TGTGCCAGTAGTATCCAGGGTTTGAGCAATCAGCCCCAGCATTTT CASSIQGLSNQPQHF
TRBJ2-1 - TRBV15 - 17 TGTGCCACCAGCAGAGTAGCCTACGGCGGCCTTCCGCGAGAGCAGTTCTTC CATSRVAYGGLPREQFF